Shown below are 15 T cell receptor beta chains from a single sample sequenced in a study of a mutant IDH1 vaccine in newly diagnosed glioma. Regarding time point: baseline, week 1 (first vaccination visit). Treatment meaning: pre-vaccination baseline after standard-of-care therapy. TCRdb's copy holds only in-frame clones and misses some; the assay was immunoSEQ multiplex PCR. The sample carries tens of thousands of clones, roughly 82% recorded once. The specimen was PBMCs, collected from a glioma patient treated with radiotherapy, temozolomide or both. The receptors were gathered from a man in his thirties or forties with glioma.

This clone was detected only a few times. V gene TRBV5-5 combines with J gene TRBJ1-1; possible D gene TRBD1, 5 bases. V lost 1 base, J lost 1 base, and 11 bases lay in between. CDR1 and CDR2 from the germline V gene are SGHKS and YYEKEE (reference sequence). The CDR3 has 15 residues. In DNA form, the CDR3 reads TGTGCCAGCAGCTTGTATGGGGGAGGGAACACTGAAGCTTTCTTT. Translating it yields CASSLYGGGNTEAFF.

This clone was seen a few times. The rearrangement joins TRBV9 to TRBJ2-1; TRBD1 agrees at 8 bases. This CDR3 region has 13 residues. The V gene's germline CDR1 is SGDLS and CDR2 YYNGEE. V dropped 3 bases and J dropped 12; count of bases not matched to a gene: 8. The CDR3 protein is CASSGQPDRGQFF. CDR3 sequence (DNA): TGTGCCAGCAGCGGTCAACCTGACAGGGGGCAGTTCTTC.

The V call is TRBV7-8, the J call TRBJ1-1; D remains ambiguous. Germline-derived CDR1 and CDR2 are SGHVS and FQNEAQ. CDR3 length: 13 residues. Trimming stripped 2 bases from V and 6 bases from J, with 10 bases between. The CDR3 DNA follows: TGTGCCAGCAGCTTACCGAGCGGGTCTGAAGCTTTCTTT. This encodes CASSLPSGSEAFF.

The chain couples TRBV5-1 to TRBJ2-5; TRBD1 aligns across 9 bases. The CDR3 loop spans 14 amino acids. The germline V gene has CDR1 SGHRS and CDR2 YFSETQ. With 1 base clipped from V and 4 bases from J, the junction kept 2 bases outside the gene matches. CDR3 DNA: TGCGCCAGCAGCTTGACAGGGGGCGGAGAGACCCAGTACTTC. Its protein is CASSLTGGGETQYF.

This sequence joins TRBV29-1 and TRBJ2-3, with 7 bases that match TRBD1. The CDR3 spans 12 residues. Germline-derived CDR1 and CDR2 are SQVTM and ANQGSEA. V dropped 3 bases and J dropped 4; count of bases not matched to a gene: 1. The chain's CDR3 is CSVDQGADTQYF. The CDR3, as DNA: TGCAGCGTTGACCAGGGGGCAGATACGCAGTATTTT.

The chain couples TRBV7-8 to TRBJ1-5; 7 nucleotides agree with TRBD1. V trimming: 5 bases; J trimming: 1 base; junction bases outside the gene matches: 8. Germline V gene data show CDR1 as SGHVS and CDR2 as FQNEAQ. The CDR3 totals 16 residues. The CDR3 DNA follows: TGTGCCAGCAGCCGCCGAGTGGGACAGAGCAATCAGCCCCAGCATTTT. Translated, it gives CASSRRVGQSNQPQHF.

The chain's CDR3 is CATSRDRVTGIYGYTF. CDR3 DNA: TGTGCCACCAGCAGAGATCGGGTCACAGGGATCTATGGCTACACCTTC. The rearrangement uses TRBV15 and TRBJ1-2, with D maybe TRBD1 (6 bases). Trimming took 0 bases from V and 4 from J, leaving 15 bases between them. Per the germline V gene, CDR1 is LNHNV and CDR2 is YYDKDF (reference sequence). The CDR3 consists of 16 residues.

In this sample, this clone is hyperexpanded. The chain combines TRBV28 with TRBJ1-6; 8 nucleotides agree with TRBD1. Looked up from germline, CDR1 is MDHEN and CDR2 is SYDVKM. CDR3 length: 14 residues. With V trimmed by 6 bases and J by 9 bases, 7 bases remained unmatched. DNA of the CDR3: TGTGCCAGCAGCCCGGGACAGGTTCTTTCACCCCTCCACTTT. Translation: CASSPGQVLSPLHF.

The V call is TRBV5-1, the J call TRBJ1-1; maybe TRBD1 (6 bases). This CDR3 spans 15 amino acids. Trimming took 4 bases from V and 0 from J, leaving 13 bases between them. Germline CDR1 SGHRS, CDR2 YFSETQ. The CDR3 DNA reads as TGCGCCAGCAGCGGCCACAGGGAATTGAACACTGAAGCTTTCTTT. This encodes CASSGHRELNTEAFF. Full variable domain (outside the CDR3, taken from reference TRBV5-1 and TRBJ1-1): KAGVTQTPRYLIKTRGQQVTLSCSPISGHRSVSWYQQTPGQGLQFLFEYFSETQRNKGNFPGRFSGRQFSNSRSEMNVSTLELGDSALYLCASSGHRELNTEAFFGQGTRLTVV.

The V call is TRBV6-1, the J call TRBJ2-3; TRBD2 is a possible D gene (6 bases). CDR1 MNHNS and CDR2 SASEGT come from the germline V gene. This CDR3 comprises 15 residues. The V gene lost 2 bases and the J gene lost 3 bases, with 12 bases spanning the gap. The chain's CDR3 is CASSETRRGTDTQYF. The CDR3 DNA reads as TGTGCCAGCAGTGAAACGAGACGGGGGACAGATACGCAGTATTTT.

The CDR3 spells CASSNRQERYTEAFF. Written as DNA, the CDR3 is TGTGCCAGCAGTAACAGACAGGAAAGGTACACTGAAGCTTTCTTT. The gene calls are TRBV6-5 and TRBJ1-1, with D possibly TRBD1 on 6 matching bases. The CDR3 extends over 15 amino acids. V dropped 5 bases and J dropped 3 bases, with 16 bases sitting between them. CDR1 and CDR2 (germline): MNHEY, SVGAGI.

The rearrangement joins TRBV14 to TRBJ2-7; D gene uncertain. Germline V CDR1 and CDR2: SGHDN, FVKESK. The CDR3 has 15 residues. The V end lost 1 base, the J end lost 3 bases, and 13 bases lay between the germline ends. In DNA, the CDR3 is TGTGCCAGCAGCCAAGTCGCCTCGGCCTACTACGAGCAGTACTTC. It translates to CASSQVASAYYEQYF.

The V gene is TRBV5-1, the J gene TRBJ2-7, with TRBD1 identical over 10 bases. The CDR3 loop spans 15 amino acids. J lost 5 bases, V lost 3 bases, and 8 bases had no gene match. Germline-derived CDR1 and CDR2 are SGHRS and YFSETQ. The CDR3 sequence: CASSSTGTGVNEQYF. As DNA, the CDR3 is TGCGCCAGCAGCTCGACCGGGACAGGGGTAAACGAGCAGTACTTC. The full variable domain, in which reference TRBV5-1 and TRBJ2-7 provide the parts outside the CDR3, is KAGVTQTPRYLIKTRGQQVTLSCSPISGHRSVSWYQQTPGQGLQFLFEYFSETQRNKGNFPGRFSGRQFSNSRSEMNVSTLELGDSALYLCASSSTGTGVNEQYFGPGTRLTVT.

The chain combines TRBV6-1 with TRBJ1-5; a weak D match, TRBD1 (5 bases). This CDR3 spans 17 amino acids. Germline CDR1 and CDR2: MNHNS and SASEGT. With 2 bases removed from V and 3 bases from J, the gap between germline ends came to 17 bases. CDR3 loop: CASSEILGGLLNQPQHF. The CDR3 DNA is TGTGCCAGCAGTGAAATATTGGGGGGACTCCTCAATCAGCCCCAGCATTTT.

V is TRBV4-1 and J is TRBJ2-7; 8 bases line up with TRBD1. The CDR3 sequence is 16 residues long. Germline CDR1 MGHRA, CDR2 YSYEKL. The junction had 14 bases not matched to a gene; V was cut back by 0 bases and J by 10 bases. The chain's CDR3 is CASSQERDRGLTPQYF. The CDR3 DNA sequence: TGCGCCAGCAGCCAAGAACGCGACAGGGGCTTAACCCCTCAGTACTTC.